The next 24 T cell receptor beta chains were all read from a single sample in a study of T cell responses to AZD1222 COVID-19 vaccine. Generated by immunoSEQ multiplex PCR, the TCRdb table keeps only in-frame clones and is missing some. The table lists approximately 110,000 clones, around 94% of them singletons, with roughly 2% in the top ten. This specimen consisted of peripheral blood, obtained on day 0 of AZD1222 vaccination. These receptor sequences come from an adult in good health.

The CDR3 coding sequence is TGTGCCAGCAGCAGACAGGGAGCAGGTGGCTACACCTTC. Translated: CASSRQGAGGYTF. J is TRBJ1-2 and V is TRBV5-5, with 7 nucleotides matching TRBD1. The CDR3 totals 13 residues. Germline V gives CDR1 SGHKS, CDR2 YYEKEE (reference sequence). Germline trimming cut 4 bases from V and 7 bases from J; bases unmatched to any gene: 7. Drawing the rest from reference TRBV5-5 and TRBJ1-2, the complete variable domain is DAGVTQSPTHLIKTRGQQVTLRCSPISGHKSVSWYQQVLGQGPQFIFQYYEKEERGRGNFPDRFSARQFPNYSSELNVNALLLGDSALYLCASSRQGAGGYTFGSGTRLTVV.

Here the CDR3 DNA reads TGTGCCAGCATCGAAAATAACATGAACACTGAAGCTTTCTTT. Its translation: CASIENNMNTEAFF. The V and J genes are TRBV6-5 and TRBJ1-1; D is ambiguous. The length of the CDR3 is 14 residues. The V end lost 7 bases, the J end lost 0 bases, and 12 bases lay between the germline ends. Per the germline V gene, CDR1 is MNHEY and CDR2 is SVGAGI.

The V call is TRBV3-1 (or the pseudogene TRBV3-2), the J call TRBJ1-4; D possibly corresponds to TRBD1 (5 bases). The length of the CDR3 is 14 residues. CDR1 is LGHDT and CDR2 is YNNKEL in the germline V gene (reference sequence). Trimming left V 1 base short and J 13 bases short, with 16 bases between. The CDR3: CASSQVSGAGSLFF. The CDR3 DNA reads TGTGCCAGCAGCCAAGTATCCGGGGCCGGGTCACTGTTTTTT.

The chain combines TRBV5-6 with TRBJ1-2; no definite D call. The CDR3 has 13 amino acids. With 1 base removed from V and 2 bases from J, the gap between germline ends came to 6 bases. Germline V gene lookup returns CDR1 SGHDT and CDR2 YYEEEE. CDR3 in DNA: TGTGCCAGCAGCTTGAACATGAACTATGGCTACACCTTC. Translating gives CASSLNMNYGYTF.

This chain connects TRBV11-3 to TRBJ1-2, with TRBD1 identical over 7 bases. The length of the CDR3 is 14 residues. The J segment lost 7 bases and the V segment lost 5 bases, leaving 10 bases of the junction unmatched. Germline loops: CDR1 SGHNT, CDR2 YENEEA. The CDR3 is CASSGRQGWGGYTF. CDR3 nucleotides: TGTGCCAGCAGCGGGCGACAGGGTTGGGGTGGCTACACCTTC. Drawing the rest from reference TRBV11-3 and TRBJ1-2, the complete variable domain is EAGVVQSPRYKIIEKKQPVAFWCNPISGHNTLYWYLQNLGQGPELLIRYENEEAVDDSQLPKDRFSAERLKGVDSTLKIQPAELGDSAVYLCASSGRQGWGGYTFGSGTRLTVV.

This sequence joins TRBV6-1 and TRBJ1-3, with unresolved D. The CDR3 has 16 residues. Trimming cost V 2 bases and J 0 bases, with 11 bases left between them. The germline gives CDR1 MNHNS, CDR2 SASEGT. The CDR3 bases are TGTGCCAGCAGTGAAAGCGAGGGAAACTCTGGAAACACCATATATTTT. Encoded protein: CASSESEGNSGNTIYF.

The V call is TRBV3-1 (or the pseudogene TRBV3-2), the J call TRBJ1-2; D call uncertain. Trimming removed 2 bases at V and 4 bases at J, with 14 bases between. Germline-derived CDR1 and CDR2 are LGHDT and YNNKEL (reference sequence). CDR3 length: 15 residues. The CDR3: CASSQRSRDTYGYTF. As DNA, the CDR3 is TGTGCCAGCAGCCAAAGGAGCCGAGACACCTATGGCTACACCTTC.

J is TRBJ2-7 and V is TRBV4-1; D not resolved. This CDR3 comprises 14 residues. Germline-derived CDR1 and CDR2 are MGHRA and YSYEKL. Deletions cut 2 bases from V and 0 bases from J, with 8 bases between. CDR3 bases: TGCGCCAGCAGCCAAACCGCCAGCTCCTACGAGCAGTACTTC. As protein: CASSQTASSYEQYF.

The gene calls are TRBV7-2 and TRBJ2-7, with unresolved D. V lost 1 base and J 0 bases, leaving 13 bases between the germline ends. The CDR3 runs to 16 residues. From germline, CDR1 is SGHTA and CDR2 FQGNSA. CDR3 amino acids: CASSLGTPRSSYEQYF. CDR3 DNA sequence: TGTGCCAGCAGCTTAGGAACACCCAGGAGCTCCTACGAGCAGTACTTC.

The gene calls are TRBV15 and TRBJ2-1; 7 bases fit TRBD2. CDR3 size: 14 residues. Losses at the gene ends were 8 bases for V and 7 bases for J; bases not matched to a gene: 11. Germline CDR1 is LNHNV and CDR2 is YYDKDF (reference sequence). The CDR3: CATRPSGTGNEQFF. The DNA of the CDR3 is TGTGCCACCCGCCCCAGCGGGACTGGGAATGAGCAGTTCTTC.

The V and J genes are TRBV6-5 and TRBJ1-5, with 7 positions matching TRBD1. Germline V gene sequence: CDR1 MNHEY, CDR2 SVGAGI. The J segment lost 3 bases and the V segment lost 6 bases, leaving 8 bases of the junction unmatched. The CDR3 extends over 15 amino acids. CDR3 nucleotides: TGTGCCAGCAGGGGCGGGACAGATAACAATCAGCCCCAGCATTTT. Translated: CASRGGTDNNQPQHF.

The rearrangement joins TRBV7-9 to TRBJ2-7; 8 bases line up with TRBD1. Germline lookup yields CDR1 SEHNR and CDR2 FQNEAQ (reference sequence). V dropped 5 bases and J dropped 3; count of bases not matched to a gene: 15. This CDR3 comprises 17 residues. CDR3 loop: CASSAAAGGRGSYEQYF. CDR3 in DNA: TGTGCCAGCAGCGCCGCCGCAGGGGGCAGGGGTAGCTACGAGCAGTACTTC.

CDR3 coding DNA: TGTGCCAGCACCTCGTTAGGGTCGCTCCAAGAGACCCAGTACTTC. It codes for CASTSLGSLQETQYF. J is TRBJ2-5 and V is TRBV2, with no clear D. The CDR3 runs to 15 residues. CDR1 SNHLY and CDR2 FYNNEI come from the germline V gene. Trimming removed 7 bases at V and 1 base at J, with 16 bases between.

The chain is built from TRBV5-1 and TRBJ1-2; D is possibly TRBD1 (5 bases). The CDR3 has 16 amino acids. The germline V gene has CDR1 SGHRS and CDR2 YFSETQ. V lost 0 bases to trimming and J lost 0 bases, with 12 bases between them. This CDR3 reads CASSLDGGKANYGYTF. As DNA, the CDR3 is TGCGCCAGCAGCTTGGACGGGGGGAAAGCTAACTATGGCTACACCTTC.

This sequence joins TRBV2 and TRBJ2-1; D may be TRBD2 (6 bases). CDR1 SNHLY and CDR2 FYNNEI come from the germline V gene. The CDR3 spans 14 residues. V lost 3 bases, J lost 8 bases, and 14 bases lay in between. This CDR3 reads CASSDTSSRDEQFF. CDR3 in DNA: TGTGCCAGCAGTGATACTAGCAGCCGTGATGAGCAGTTCTTC.

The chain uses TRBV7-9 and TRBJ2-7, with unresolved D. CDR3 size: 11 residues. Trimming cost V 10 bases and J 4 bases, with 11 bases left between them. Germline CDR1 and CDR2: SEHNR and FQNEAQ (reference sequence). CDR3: CATDWQYEQYF. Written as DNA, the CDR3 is TGTGCCACCGACTGGCAATACGAGCAGTACTTC.

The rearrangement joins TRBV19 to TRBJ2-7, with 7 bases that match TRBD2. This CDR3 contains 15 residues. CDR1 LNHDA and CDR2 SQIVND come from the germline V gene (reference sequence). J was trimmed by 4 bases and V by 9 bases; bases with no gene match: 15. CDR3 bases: TGTGCCAGCCGGAGGGGAGGGCAAGAAACTTACGAGCAGTACTTC. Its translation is CASRRGGQETYEQYF.

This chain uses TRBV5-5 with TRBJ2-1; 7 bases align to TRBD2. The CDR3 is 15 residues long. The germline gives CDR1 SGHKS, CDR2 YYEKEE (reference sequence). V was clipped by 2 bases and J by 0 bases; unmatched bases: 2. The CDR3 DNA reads TGTGCCAGCAGCTTAGCGGGAAACTCCTACAATGAGCAGTTCTTC. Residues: CASSLAGNSYNEQFF.

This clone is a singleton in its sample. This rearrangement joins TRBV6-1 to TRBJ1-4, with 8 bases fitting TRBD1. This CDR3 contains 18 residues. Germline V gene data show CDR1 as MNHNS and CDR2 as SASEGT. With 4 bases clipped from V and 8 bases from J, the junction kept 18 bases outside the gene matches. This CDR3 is CASSGIGQGLSSVEKLFF. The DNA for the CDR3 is TGTGCCAGCAGTGGAATCGGACAGGGTCTATCCTCCGTGGAAAAACTGTTTTTT.

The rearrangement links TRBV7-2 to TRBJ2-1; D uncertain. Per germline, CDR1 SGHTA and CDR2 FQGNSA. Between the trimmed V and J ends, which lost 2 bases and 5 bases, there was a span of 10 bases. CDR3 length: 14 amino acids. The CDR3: CASSLSIWDNEQFF. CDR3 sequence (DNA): TGTGCCAGCAGCTTAAGCATTTGGGACAATGAGCAGTTCTTC.

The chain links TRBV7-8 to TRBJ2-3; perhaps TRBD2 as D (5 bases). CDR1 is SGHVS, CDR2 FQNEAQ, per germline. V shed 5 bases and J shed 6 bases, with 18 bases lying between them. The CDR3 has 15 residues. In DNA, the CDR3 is TGTGCCAGCAGCGAAGGAGGAGGATTAGGGGATACGCAGTATTTT. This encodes CASSEGGGLGDTQYF.

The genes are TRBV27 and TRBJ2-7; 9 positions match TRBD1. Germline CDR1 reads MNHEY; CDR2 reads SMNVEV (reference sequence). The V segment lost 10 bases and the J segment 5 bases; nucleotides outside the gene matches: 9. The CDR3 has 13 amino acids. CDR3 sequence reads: CATAGTGINEQYF. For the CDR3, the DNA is TGTGCCACAGCAGGGACAGGGATCAACGAGCAGTACTTC.

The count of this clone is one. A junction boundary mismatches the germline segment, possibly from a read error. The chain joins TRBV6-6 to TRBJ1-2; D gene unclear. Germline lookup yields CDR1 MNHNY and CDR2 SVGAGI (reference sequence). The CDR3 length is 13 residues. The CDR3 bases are TGTGCCAGCAGTGACTCGGGATCCGGGATGTACACCTTC. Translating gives CASSDSGSGMYTF.

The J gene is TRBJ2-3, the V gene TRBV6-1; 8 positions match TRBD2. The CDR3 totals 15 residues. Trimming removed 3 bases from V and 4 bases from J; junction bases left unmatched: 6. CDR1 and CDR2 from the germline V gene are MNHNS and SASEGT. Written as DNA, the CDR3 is TGTGCCAGCAGTGACGGAAGCGGGAGTGCAGATACGCAGTATTTT. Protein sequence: CASSDGSGSADTQYF.